This passage covers 28 T cell receptor beta chains from one sample sequenced in a study of cytomegalovirus exposure and HLA in healthy donors. Primers for the PCR totalled 60 Vbeta and 13 Jbeta. Sequencing used immunoSEQ multiplex PCR; TCRdb keeps in-frame clones, though not all of them. The sample shows over 100,000 clones, 9.5% to 13% of them seen only once. Material: PBMCs. The receptors were sampled from a man aged 35-49 years in good health and CMV-seropositive.

The CDR3 sequence is CARSITYEQYF. In DNA form, the CDR3 reads TGTGCCAGAAGTATAACCTACGAGCAGTACTTC. The rearrangement joins TRBV28 to TRBJ2-7; D is unresolved. CDR1 is MDHEN and CDR2 is SYDVKM in the germline V gene. Trimming removed 9 bases from V and 2 bases from J, with 8 bases in between. This CDR3 spans 11 amino acids.

The rearrangement links TRBV7-9 to TRBJ2-1; 9 bases map to TRBD1. Germline V gene sequence: CDR1 SEHNR, CDR2 FQNEAQ (reference sequence). Trimming removed 7 bases from V and 9 bases from J; junction bases left unmatched: 7. The CDR3 has 13 residues. CDR3 residues: CASTLIQGAEQFF. DNA for the CDR3: TGTGCCAGCACCCTGATACAGGGGGCTGAGCAGTTCTTC.

In its sample, this clone was seen a few times. The chain has TRBV10-2 and TRBJ2-7, with no clear D. Germline assignment: CDR1 WSHSY and CDR2 SAAADI. Trimming stripped 4 bases from V and 5 bases from J, with 9 bases between. This CDR3 has 12 amino acids. The CDR3 sequence: CASSAQLNEQYF. In DNA form, the CDR3 reads TGCGCCAGCAGTGCTCAACTCAACGAGCAGTACTTC.

V gene TRBV10-3 combines with J gene TRBJ2-7; 12 bases match TRBD2. CDR3 length: 14 residues. The trim removed 5 bases at V and 4 bases at J, leaving 3 bases unmatched. The germline V gene encodes CDR1 ENHRY and CDR2 SYGVKD. The CDR3: CAISTTSGSYEQYF. The CDR3 DNA follows: TGTGCCATCAGTACGACTAGCGGGAGTTACGAGCAGTACTTC.

The chain recombines TRBV2 with TRBJ2-6, with D possibly TRBD1 on 6 matching bases. The CDR3 consists of 15 residues. Trimming left V 7 bases short and J 2 bases short, with 12 bases between. The V gene's germline CDR1 is SNHLY and CDR2 FYNNEI. The CDR3 DNA sequence: TGTGCCAGCACCGAAACAGGGACTGGGGCCAACGTCCTGACTTTC. This encodes CASTETGTGANVLTF.

The genes are TRBV7-3 and TRBJ2-7; 7 positions agree with TRBD1. The CDR3 is 12 amino acids. Germline-derived CDR1 and CDR2 are SGHTA and FQGTGA. V shed 4 bases, J shed 6 bases, and the junction held 3 bases outside the gene matches. Written as DNA, the CDR3 is TGTGCCAGCAGCTCGACAGGGATCGAGCAGTACTTC. Translating gives CASSSTGIEQYF.

This clone came up a few times. V and J are TRBV9 and TRBJ2-7; 9 bases align to TRBD2. The CDR3 extends over 15 amino acids. Germline loops: CDR1 SGDLS, CDR2 YYNGEE. Trimming removed 0 bases from V and 1 base from J; junction bases left unmatched: 2. This CDR3 is CASSVGLADSYEQYF. Written as DNA, the CDR3 is TGTGCCAGCAGCGTAGGACTAGCGGATTCCTACGAGCAGTACTTC.

J is TRBJ2-7 and V is TRBV28; the D is unclear. Germline V gene data show CDR1 as MDHEN and CDR2 as SYDVKM. V was cut by 6 bases and J by 6 bases, with 12 bases left in between. The CDR3 totals 12 residues. The CDR3 spells CASSLLVSEQYF. CDR3 in DNA: TGTGCCAGCAGCCTGTTAGTGTCCGAGCAGTACTTC. The full variable domain, with the rest looked up from reference TRBV28 and TRBJ2-7, is DVKVTQSSRYLVKRTGEKVFLECVQDMDHENMFWYRQDPGLGLRLIYFSYDVKMKEKGDIPEGYSVSREKKERFSLILESASTNQTSMYLCASSLLVSEQYFGPGTRLTVT.

The chain combines TRBV7-8 with TRBJ2-4, with D uncertain. CDR1 and CDR2 (germline): SGHVS, FQNEAQ. CDR3 length: 14 amino acids. Trimming left V 6 bases short and J 1 base short, with 10 bases between. Here the CDR3 DNA reads TGTGCCAGCAGTCTCCCCGGGGCCAAAAACATTCAGTACTTC. This sequence encodes CASSLPGAKNIQYF.

This clone was counted only a few times. This chain connects TRBV9 to TRBJ1-4; D is possibly TRBD1 (5 bases). The CDR3 consists of 16 residues. CDR1 and CDR2 (germline): SGDLS, YYNGEE. V lost 7 bases to trimming and J lost 0 bases, with 16 bases between them. CDR3 nucleotide sequence: TGTGCCAGCTCTTTAGGACAAGAACCAACTAATGAAAAACTGTTTTTT. Encoded protein: CASSLGQEPTNEKLFF.

There are a few counts of this clone. The genes are TRBV11-2 and TRBJ2-7; 7 bases are shared with TRBD1. This CDR3 has 16 amino acids. V shed 4 bases and J 3 bases; nucleotides not matched to a gene: 12. CDR1 and CDR2 (germline): SGHAT, FQNNGV. The CDR3 spells CASSSVQGLNIYEQYF. In DNA form, the CDR3 reads TGTGCCAGCAGCTCGGTACAGGGGCTCAACATCTACGAGCAGTACTTC.

The table lists this clone with a few counts. This chain uses TRBV5-6 with TRBJ2-5, with a tentative D call TRBD2 (6 bases). The ends were cut back, 0 bases at V and 2 bases at J, with 17 bases in the middle. Germline CDR1 is SGHDT and CDR2 is YYEEEE. The CDR3 loop spans 17 amino acids. The CDR3 here is CASSLEEGFTTQETQYF. DNA of the CDR3: TGTGCCAGCAGCTTGGAGGAGGGTTTCACGACTCAAGAGACCCAGTACTTC.

The genes are TRBV13 and TRBJ2-2, with 7 bases that match TRBD1. With 3 bases clipped from V and 4 bases from J, the junction kept 8 bases outside the gene matches. The CDR3 length is 16 residues. Looked up from germline, CDR1 is PRHDT and CDR2 is FYEKMQ (reference sequence). CDR3 loop: CASSFGDRAGTGELFF. CDR3 nucleotide sequence: TGTGCCAGCAGCTTTGGAGACAGGGCTGGCACCGGGGAGCTGTTTTTT.

V is TRBV28 and J is TRBJ1-2, with 7 bases aligning to TRBD1. J lost 3 bases, V lost 6 bases, and 7 bases had no gene match. Germline V lookup: CDR1 MDHEN, CDR2 SYDVKM. CDR3 size: 14 residues. The CDR3 here is CASRLTGADYGYTF. The CDR3 nucleotides are TGTGCCAGCAGACTAACAGGGGCGGACTATGGCTACACCTTC.

This clone came up a few times. J is TRBJ1-5 and V is TRBV2; D is unclear. Trimming shortened V by 9 bases and J by 0 bases, and 6 bases separated the two germline ends. Germline V gene data show CDR1 as SNHLY and CDR2 as FYNNEI. The CDR3 runs to 12 residues. Here the CDR3 reads CASDYSNQPQHF. CDR3 coding DNA: TGTGCCAGTGACTATAGCAATCAGCCCCAGCATTTT.

This chain uses TRBV9 with TRBJ2-3; TRBD2 aligns across 12 bases. Trimming removed 0 bases from V and 4 bases from J; junction bases left unmatched: 6. Germline V gene data show CDR1 as SGDLS and CDR2 as YYNGEE. The CDR3 runs to 17 residues. The CDR3 DNA reads as TGTGCCAGCAGCGTAGTGACTAGCGGGAGCTTCGCAGATACGCAGTATTTT. It is translated as CASSVVTSGSFADTQYF.

The rearrangement joins TRBV21-1 to TRBJ2-7; TRBD1 is the table's D call and was not checked against the DNA. TRBV21-1 is designated a pseudogene. The CDR3 runs 16 residues. The CDR3 protein is CASITAPGQGFYEQYF. DNA for the CDR3: TGTGCCAGCATTACCGCCCCTGGACAGGGCTTCTACGAGCAGTACTTC.

This clone was observed a handful of times. The chain links TRBV2 to TRBJ1-1; 8 bases align to TRBD1. Germline V gives CDR1 SNHLY, CDR2 FYNNEI. J lost 3 bases, V lost 0 bases, and 12 bases had no gene match. CDR3 size: 18 residues. The CDR3: CASSEAFIKGQEDTEAFF. The CDR3 nucleotides are TGTGCCAGCAGTGAAGCGTTTATTAAGGGACAGGAGGACACTGAAGCTTTCTTT.

This CDR3 reads CASSVHRGPSGNTIYF. CDR3 DNA sequence: TGTGCCAGCAGCGTTCACAGGGGGCCGAGTGGAAACACCATATATTTT. The chain combines TRBV9 with TRBJ1-3, with 9 bases aligning to TRBD1. Germline V gene sequence: CDR1 SGDLS, CDR2 YYNGEE. The CDR3 consists of 16 residues. The ends lost 2 bases at V and 3 bases at J; junction bases unmatched: 6.

V usage is TRBV7-2 and J usage is TRBJ2-7; D gene ambiguous. V dropped 4 bases and J dropped 1 base, with 14 bases sitting between them. The CDR3 runs to 15 residues. CDR1 is SGHTA, CDR2 FQGNSA, per germline. The CDR3 protein is CASSYRRAPSYEQYF. The CDR3 DNA reads as TGTGCCAGCAGCTACAGACGCGCGCCGTCCTACGAGCAGTACTTC.

The chain carries TRBV7-6 and TRBJ2-7; D is possibly TRBD1 (6 bases). Germline assignment: CDR1 SGHVS and CDR2 FNYEAQ. Trimming took off 4 bases at V and 3 bases at J, with 10 bases between the two ends. The CDR3 has 13 residues. The CDR3 is CASSSTGFYEQYF. DNA of the CDR3: TGTGCCAGCAGCTCAACAGGGTTCTACGAGCAGTACTTC.

J is TRBJ1-2 and V is TRBV19; 8 bases fit TRBD1. V trimming: 7 bases; J trimming: 9 bases; junction bases outside the gene matches: 7. Germline CDR1 is LNHDA and CDR2 is SQIVND (reference sequence). The CDR3 covers 12 residues. The DNA for the CDR3 is TGTGCCAGTAATACGGACAGGGTTAGCTACACCTTC. This sequence encodes CASNTDRVSYTF.

The chain uses TRBV11-2 and TRBJ2-7, with TRBD1 identical over 9 bases. V lost 5 bases to trimming and J lost 4 bases; unmatched junction nucleotides: 6. CDR1 is SGHAT, CDR2 FQNNGV, per germline. The CDR3 is 14 residues long. The CDR3 DNA is TGTGCCAGCAGCCCGGGACAGGGTCTATACGAGCAGTACTTC. Its translation is CASSPGQGLYEQYF.

This clone was seen more than once but under ten times. The chain carries TRBV19 and TRBJ2-5, with 7 positions matching TRBD1. The CDR3 has 15 amino acids. J lost 5 bases, V lost 2 bases, and 8 bases had no gene match. Germline CDR1 is LNHDA and CDR2 is SQIVND (reference sequence). The chain's CDR3 is CASSISTGMEETQYF. CDR3 bases: TGTGCCAGTAGTATATCGACAGGGATGGAGGAGACCCAGTACTTC.

V usage is TRBV25-1 and J usage is TRBJ2-1; 7 bases agree with TRBD1. Trimming cost V 2 bases and J 4 bases; bases outside gene matches: 11. CDR1 and CDR2 (germline): MGHDK, SYGVNS. The CDR3 totals 17 residues. The DNA of the CDR3 is TGTGCCAGCAGTGAAATCGGCGCCCGGGACAGTTACAATGAGCAGTTCTTC. It specifies CASSEIGARDSYNEQFF.

In its sample, this clone was seen a few times. The V and J genes are TRBV29-1 and TRBJ2-1, with 10 bases aligning to TRBD1. The V gene end was trimmed by 6 bases and the J gene end by 7 bases; junction bases not matched to a gene: 12. Germline assignment: CDR1 SQVTM and CDR2 ANQGSEA. The length of the CDR3 is 15 residues. CDR3 region: CSVDRGVVGFNEQFF. The CDR3 DNA reads TGCAGCGTGGACAGGGGGGTAGTTGGTTTTAATGAGCAGTTCTTC.

This clone was seen a few times. J is TRBJ1-4 and V is TRBV4-2; 10 nucleotides line up with TRBD1. CDR3 size: 16 residues. CDR1 is LGHNA and CDR2 is YNFKEQ in the germline V gene. Trimming cost V 3 bases and J 6 bases; bases outside gene matches: 7. The CDR3 reads CASSHLSTGGDEKLFF. The CDR3 nucleotides read TGTGCCAGCAGCCACCTTTCGACAGGGGGCGATGAAAAACTGTTTTTT.

The chain combines TRBV5-1 with TRBJ1-1, with 7 bases matching TRBD1. Per germline, CDR1 SGHRS and CDR2 YFSETQ. V was pared by 0 bases and J by 7 bases, with 6 bases of the junction left unmatched. This CDR3 region has 14 residues. CDR3 protein: CASSLEGAGSEAFF. DNA of the CDR3: TGCGCCAGCAGCTTGGAGGGGGCGGGCAGTGAAGCTTTCTTT.